These T cell receptor beta chains were read from a single sample in a study of shared clonotypes between healthy human individuals. TCRdb keeps only in-frame clones here, not all; method: immunoSEQ multiplex PCR. The repertoire holds 550,000 to 850,000 clones, with under 80% as singletons. Material: memory CD4+ T cells sorted from blood. All receptors come from a woman aged 25-40 years in good health. CDR3s include the opening cysteine and the closing phenylalanine or tryptophan. Each record gives: J gene, V gene, clone size, D gene, CDR3 protein, CDR3 DNA. A D gene is named only where the DNA matches it firmly. Part of the rows lack a size; the others show once, few, many or a class for expanded clones.

j_gene: TRBJ2-1
v_gene: TRBV7-9
abundance: NA
d_gene: NA
CDR3aa: CASSLDDYNEQFF
CDR3nt: TGTGCCAGCAGCTTAGACGATTACAATGAGCAGTTCTTC

j_gene: TRBJ2-1
v_gene: TRBV14
abundance: NA
d_gene: TRBD2
CDR3aa: CASSQRLAGGNEQFF
CDR3nt: TGTGCCAGCAGCCAACGGCTAGCGGGAGGCAATGAGCAGTTCTTC

j_gene: TRBJ2-1
v_gene: TRBV2
abundance: NA
d_gene: NA
CDR3aa: CASSYNNEQFF
CDR3nt: TGTGCCAGCAGCTACAATAATGAGCAGTTCTTC

j_gene: TRBJ1-2
v_gene: TRBV2
abundance: NA
d_gene: NA
CDR3aa: CASKGFRGYTF
CDR3nt: TGTGCCAGCAAAGGTTTTCGGGGCTACACCTTC

j_gene: TRBJ2-5
v_gene: TRBV5-1
abundance: NA
d_gene: NA
CDR3aa: CASNPGLGTPGETQYF
CDR3nt: TGCGCCAGCAACCCTGGCCTCGGGACTCCCGGTGAGACCCAGTACTTC

j_gene: TRBJ1-1
v_gene: TRBV5-1
abundance: NA
d_gene: NA
CDR3aa: CASSLAASTEAFF
CDR3nt: TGCGCCAGCAGCTTGGCTGCGTCCACTGAAGCTTTCTTT

j_gene: TRBJ1-5
v_gene: TRBV6-5
abundance: NA
d_gene: NA
CDR3aa: CASSSRTGKSNQPQHF
CDR3nt: TGTGCCAGCAGTTCCCGCACAGGGAAAAGCAATCAGCCCCAGCATTTT

j_gene: TRBJ2-1
v_gene: TRBV7-2
abundance: NA
d_gene: TRBD2
CDR3aa: CASSPGGLAVEQFF
CDR3nt: TGTGCCAGCAGCCCAGGTGGGCTAGCGGTAGAGCAGTTCTTC

j_gene: TRBJ2-3
v_gene: TRBV19
abundance: NA
d_gene: NA
CDR3aa: CASSIDGRGNTQYF
CDR3nt: TGTGCCAGTAGTATAGATGGGAGGGGGAATACGCAGTATTTT

j_gene: TRBJ2-5
v_gene: TRBV28
abundance: NA
d_gene: NA
CDR3aa: CASTSPVAQETQYF
CDR3nt: TGTGCCAGCACCAGCCCTGTAGCTCAAGAGACCCAGTACTTC

j_gene: TRBJ1-4
v_gene: TRBV28
abundance: once
d_gene: NA
CDR3aa: CASSFVQEKLFF
CDR3nt: TGTGCCAGCAGTTTCGTCCAGGAGAAACTGTTTTTT

j_gene: TRBJ2-3
v_gene: TRBV4-1
abundance: NA
d_gene: NA
CDR3aa: CASSQVASASPSTDTQYF
CDR3nt: TGCGCCAGCAGCCAAGTGGCTAGCGCCTCCCCTAGCACAGATACGCAGTATTTT

j_gene: TRBJ2-2
v_gene: TRBV19
abundance: NA
d_gene: TRBD2
CDR3aa: CASSTGPLADAGELFF
CDR3nt: TGTGCCAGTAGTACAGGCCCCCTAGCGGATGCCGGGGAGCTGTTTTTT

j_gene: TRBJ2-1
v_gene: TRBV19
abundance: NA
d_gene: NA
CDR3aa: CASSKGYNEQFF
CDR3nt: TGTGCCAGTAGTAAAGGATACAATGAGCAGTTCTTC

j_gene: TRBJ2-5
v_gene: TRBV6-5
abundance: NA
d_gene: NA
CDR3aa: CASRLQETQYF
CDR3nt: TGTGCCAGCAGACTACAAGAGACCCAGTACTTC

j_gene: TRBJ1-1
v_gene: TRBV5-6
abundance: NA
d_gene: NA
CDR3aa: CASSFRVGTEAFF
CDR3nt: TGTGCCAGCAGCTTTAGGGTTGGAACTGAAGCTTTCTTT

j_gene: TRBJ2-1
v_gene: TRBV15
abundance: NA
d_gene: TRBD2
CDR3aa: CATSAQAGTSGIKGQFF
CDR3nt: TGTGCCACCAGCGCCCAGGCCGGGACTAGCGGTATCAAAGGACAGTTCTTC

j_gene: TRBJ1-5
v_gene: TRBV10-3
abundance: NA
d_gene: TRBD1
CDR3aa: CAISAGDRGENQPQHF
CDR3nt: TGTGCCATCAGTGCCGGCGACAGGGGGGAAAATCAGCCCCAGCATTTT

j_gene: TRBJ2-7
v_gene: TRBV2
abundance: NA
d_gene: TRBD1
CDR3aa: CASSATTGGAYQYF
CDR3nt: TGTGCCAGCAGTGCTACGACAGGGGGCGCATATCAGTACTTC

j_gene: TRBJ2-7
v_gene: TRBV5-6
abundance: NA
d_gene: TRBD1
CDR3aa: CASSSTGTGGSYEQYF
CDR3nt: TGTGCCAGCAGCTCTACGGGGACAGGGGGTTCCTACGAGCAGTACTTC

j_gene: TRBJ1-1
v_gene: TRBV28
abundance: NA
d_gene: NA
CDR3aa: CASTPWAPNTEAFF
CDR3nt: TGTGCCAGCACGCCATGGGCCCCGAACACTGAAGCTTTCTTT

j_gene: TRBJ2-7
v_gene: TRBV9
abundance: NA
d_gene: TRBD2
CDR3aa: CASSVVPASGYYEQYF
CDR3nt: TGTGCCAGCAGCGTAGTCCCGGCTAGCGGCTACTACGAGCAGTACTTC

j_gene: TRBJ2-3
v_gene: TRBV11-3
abundance: NA
d_gene: NA
CDR3aa: CASSFRATDTQYF
CDR3nt: TGTGCCAGCAGCTTCAGAGCGACAGATACGCAGTATTTT

j_gene: TRBJ1-2
v_gene: TRBV7-2
abundance: NA
d_gene: NA
CDR3aa: CASSEAGAGDYGYTF
CDR3nt: TGTGCCAGCAGCGAAGCAGGGGCGGGGGACTATGGCTACACCTTC

j_gene: TRBJ2-1
v_gene: TRBV5-1
abundance: NA
d_gene: NA
CDR3aa: CASSVTAGPNNEQFF
CDR3nt: TGCGCCAGCAGCGTAACAGCAGGTCCCAACAATGAGCAGTTCTTC

j_gene: TRBJ2-5
v_gene: TRBV7-6
abundance: NA
d_gene: TRBD2
CDR3aa: CASSPGRLAGGKGYETQYF
CDR3nt: TGTGCCAGCAGCCCGGGACGACTAGCGGGAGGGAAAGGGTATGAGACCCAGTACTTC

j_gene: TRBJ1-5
v_gene: TRBV2
abundance: NA
d_gene: NA
CDR3aa: CASSVTGDQPQHF
CDR3nt: TGTGCCAGCAGTGTAACCGGGGATCAGCCCCAGCATTTT